This T cell receptor (beta chain) was recovered during a study of T cell repertoires in cytomegalovirus infection. Overall study context: CMV epitopes, recently identified HLA-C-restricted and well-studied HLA-B-restricted, were used. An indication of both CMV infection and matching HLA type came from public TCR beta signatures. The study's findings and limits: CMV-specific TCR beta clonotypes restricted by HLA-C dominated the ex vivo response. People with CMV and the relevant HLA were identified by cumulative public TCR beta family frequency.

V lost 11 bases, J lost 0 bases, and 17 bases lay in between. CDR3 length: 15 amino acids. Germline values: CDR1 LNHDA, CDR2 SQIVND (reference sequence). TCRdb called the reads again in MiXCR, with one record for every CDR3 protein. Of more than 250,000 distinct CDR3 sequences detected, around 25% appear once; the ten largest clones hold 13%. About this clonotype itself: Its specificity is not known.

This rearrangement joins TRBV19 to TRBJ2-4, with a tentative D call TRBD1 (5 bases). The receptor comes from a human donor in good health (CMV status not recorded). Some clones in this sample may be carry-over from other donors' samples. The sample here was cultured PBMCs, taken from culture after CMV antigen stimulation. The CDR3 DNA reads as TGTGCCTCAAAGACAGAAAATCTAGCCAAAAACATTCAGTACTTC. It translates to CASKTENLAKNIQYF.